Included here is one TCR beta chain sequence, with context. The V gene lost 6 bases and the J gene lost 3 bases, with 12 bases spanning the gap. The CDR3 covers 13 residues. Germline-derived CDR1 and CDR2 are MNHEY and SMNVEV (reference sequence). The sample is drawn from a study of blood T cell repertoires in COVID-19. Study context: Sources were T cells, B-cell-depleted T cells, or PBMCs; the material itself was cDNA or gDNA.

Per the authors' pipeline: Reference gene primer amplification gave nucleated cell count estimates. Only in-frame clones appear in the TCRdb table, and some are missing; sequencing was by immunoSEQ multiplex PCR. The V and J calls and clone size are taken from that table; D and trimming were inferred from the DNA. The sample holds some 490,000 clones; roughly nine tenths are singletons and the top ten take approximately 8.3%. The specimen was PBMCs or T cells enriched from blood (not recorded which). This chain joins TRBV27 and TRBJ2-7, with D uncertain. This TCR was sampled from a woman aged 55-70 years who had recovered from COVID-19. The CDR3: CASRAYGRYEQYF. The DNA of the CDR3 is TGTGCCAGCAGGGCGTATGGGCGCTACGAGCAGTACTTC.